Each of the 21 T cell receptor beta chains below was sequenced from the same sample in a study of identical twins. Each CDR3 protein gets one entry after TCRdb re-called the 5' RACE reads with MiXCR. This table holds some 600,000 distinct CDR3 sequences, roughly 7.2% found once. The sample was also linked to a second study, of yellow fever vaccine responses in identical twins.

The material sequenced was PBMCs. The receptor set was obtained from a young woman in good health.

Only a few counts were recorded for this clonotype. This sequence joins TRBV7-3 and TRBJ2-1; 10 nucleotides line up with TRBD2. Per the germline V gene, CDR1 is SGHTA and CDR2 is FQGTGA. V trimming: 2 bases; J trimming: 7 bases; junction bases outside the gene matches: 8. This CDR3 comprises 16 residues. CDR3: CASSLLAGEVGNEQFF. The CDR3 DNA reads TGTGCCAGCAGCTTACTAGCGGGGGAAGTGGGGAATGAGCAGTTCTTC.

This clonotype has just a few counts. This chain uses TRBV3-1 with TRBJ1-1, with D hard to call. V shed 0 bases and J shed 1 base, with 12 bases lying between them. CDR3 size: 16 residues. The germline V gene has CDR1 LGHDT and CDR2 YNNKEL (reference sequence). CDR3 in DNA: TGTGCCAGCAGCCAAGAAATGGCTAATCCGAACACTGAAGCTTTCTTT. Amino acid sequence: CASSQEMANPNTEAFF.

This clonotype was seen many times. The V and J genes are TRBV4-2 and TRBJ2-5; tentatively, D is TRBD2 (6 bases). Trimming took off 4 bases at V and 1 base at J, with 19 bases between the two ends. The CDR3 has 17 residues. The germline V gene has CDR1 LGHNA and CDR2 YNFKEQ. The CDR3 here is CASSRRGTGFFQETQYF. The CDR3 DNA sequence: TGTGCCAGCAGCCGACGGGGGACGGGTTTCTTCCAAGAGACCCAGTACTTC.

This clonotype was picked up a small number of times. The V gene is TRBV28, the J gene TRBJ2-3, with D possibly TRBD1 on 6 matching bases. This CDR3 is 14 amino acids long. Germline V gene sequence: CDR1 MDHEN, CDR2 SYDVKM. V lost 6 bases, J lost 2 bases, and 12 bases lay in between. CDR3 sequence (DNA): TGTGCCAGCAGGGACGGACAGCTCACAGATACGCAGTATTTT. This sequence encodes CASRDGQLTDTQYF.

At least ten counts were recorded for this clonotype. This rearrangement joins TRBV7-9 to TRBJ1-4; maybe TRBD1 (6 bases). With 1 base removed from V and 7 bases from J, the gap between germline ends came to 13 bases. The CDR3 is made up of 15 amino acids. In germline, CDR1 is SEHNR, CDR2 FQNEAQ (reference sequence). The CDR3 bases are TGTGCCAGCAGCTTAGACTTACAGGGAGGTGAAAAACTGTTTTTT. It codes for CASSLDLQGGEKLFF.

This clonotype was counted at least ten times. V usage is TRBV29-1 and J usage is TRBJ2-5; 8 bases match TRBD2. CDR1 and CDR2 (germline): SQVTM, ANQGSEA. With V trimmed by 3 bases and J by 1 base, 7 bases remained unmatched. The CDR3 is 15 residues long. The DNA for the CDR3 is TGCAGCGTTGATGGAGTAGCGGGGTTCCAAGAGACCCAGTACTTC. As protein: CSVDGVAGFQETQYF. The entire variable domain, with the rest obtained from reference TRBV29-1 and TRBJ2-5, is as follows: SAVISQKPSRDICQRGTSLTIQCQVDSQVTMMFWYRQQPGQSLTLIATANQGSEATYESGFVIDKFPISRPNLTFSTLTVSNMSPEDSSIYLCSVDGVAGFQETQYFGPGTRLLVL.

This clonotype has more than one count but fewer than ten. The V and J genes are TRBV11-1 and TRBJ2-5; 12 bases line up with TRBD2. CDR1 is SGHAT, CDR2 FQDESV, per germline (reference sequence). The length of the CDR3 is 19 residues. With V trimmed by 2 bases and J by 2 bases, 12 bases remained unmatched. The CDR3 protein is CASSLNAPLAGGIQETQYF. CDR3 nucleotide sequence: TGTGCCAGCAGCTTAAATGCCCCCCTAGCGGGGGGGATTCAAGAGACCCAGTACTTC.

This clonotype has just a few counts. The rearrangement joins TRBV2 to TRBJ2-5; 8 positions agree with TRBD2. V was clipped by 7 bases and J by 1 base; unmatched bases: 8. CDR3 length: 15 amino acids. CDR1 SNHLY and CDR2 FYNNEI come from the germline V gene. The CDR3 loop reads CASIPRGTSQETQYF. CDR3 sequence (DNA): TGTGCCAGCATCCCCCGCGGGACTAGCCAAGAGACCCAGTACTTC.

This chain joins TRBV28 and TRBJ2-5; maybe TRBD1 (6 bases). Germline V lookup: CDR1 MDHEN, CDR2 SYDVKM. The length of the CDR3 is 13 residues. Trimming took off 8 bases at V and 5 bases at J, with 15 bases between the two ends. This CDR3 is CASQGWSRETQYF. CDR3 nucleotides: TGTGCCAGCCAGGGGTGGTCGAGGGAGACCCAGTACTTC. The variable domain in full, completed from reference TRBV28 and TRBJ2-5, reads DVKVTQSSRYLVKRTGEKVFLECVQDMDHENMFWYRQDPGLGLRLIYFSYDVKMKEKGDIPEGYSVSREKKERFSLILESASTNQTSMYLCASQGWSRETQYFGPGTRLLVL.

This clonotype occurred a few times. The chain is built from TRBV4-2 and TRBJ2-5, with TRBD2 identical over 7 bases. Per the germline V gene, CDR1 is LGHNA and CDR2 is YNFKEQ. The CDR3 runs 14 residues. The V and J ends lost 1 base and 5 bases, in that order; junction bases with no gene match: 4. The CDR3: CASSQGGSGETQYF. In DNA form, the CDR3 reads TGTGCCAGCAGCCAAGGCGGGAGCGGTGAGACCCAGTACTTC.

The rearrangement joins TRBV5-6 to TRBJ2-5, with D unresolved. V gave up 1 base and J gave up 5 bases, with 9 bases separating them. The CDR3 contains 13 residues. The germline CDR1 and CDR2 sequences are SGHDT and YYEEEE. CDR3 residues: CASSLPLGETQYF. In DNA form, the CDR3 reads TGTGCCAGCAGCTTGCCGTTGGGTGAGACCCAGTACTTC.

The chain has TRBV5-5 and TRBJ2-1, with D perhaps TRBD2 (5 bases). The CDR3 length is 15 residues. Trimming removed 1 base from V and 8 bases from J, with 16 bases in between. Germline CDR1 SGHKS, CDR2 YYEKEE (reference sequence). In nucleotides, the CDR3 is TGTGCCAGCAGCTTGTATTTCGGACTCGGAGATGAGCAGTTCTTC. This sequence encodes CASSLYFGLGDEQFF.

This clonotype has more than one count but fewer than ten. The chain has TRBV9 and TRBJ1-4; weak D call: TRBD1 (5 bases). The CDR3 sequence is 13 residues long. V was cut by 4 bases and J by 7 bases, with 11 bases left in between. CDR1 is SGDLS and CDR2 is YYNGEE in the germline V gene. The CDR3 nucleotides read TGTGCCAGCAGCCCCCCAGGGAGTGAAAAACTGTTTTTT. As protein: CASSPPGSEKLFF. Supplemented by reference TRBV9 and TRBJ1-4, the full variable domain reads DSGVTQTPKHLITATGQRVTLRCSPRSGDLSVYWYQQSLDQGLQFLIQYYNGEERAKGNILERFSAQQFPDLHSELNLSSLELGDSALYFCASSPPGSEKLFFGSGTQLSVL.

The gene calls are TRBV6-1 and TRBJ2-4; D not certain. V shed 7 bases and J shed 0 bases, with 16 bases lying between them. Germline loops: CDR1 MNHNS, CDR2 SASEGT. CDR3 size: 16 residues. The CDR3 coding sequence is TGTGCCAGCATTGGCAAAGATACACTAGCCAAAAACATTCAGTACTTC. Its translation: CASIGKDTLAKNIQYF.

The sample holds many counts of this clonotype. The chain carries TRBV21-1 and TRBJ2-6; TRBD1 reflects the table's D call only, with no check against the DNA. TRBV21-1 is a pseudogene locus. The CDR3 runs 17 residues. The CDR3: CASSKGGGNCGANVLTF. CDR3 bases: TGTGCCAGCAGCAAGGGGGGCGGGAATTGTGGGGCCAACGTCCTGACTTTC.

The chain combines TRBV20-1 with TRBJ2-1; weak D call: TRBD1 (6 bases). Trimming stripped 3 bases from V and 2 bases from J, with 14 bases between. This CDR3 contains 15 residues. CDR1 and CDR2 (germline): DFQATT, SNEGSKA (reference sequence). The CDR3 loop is CSASTTGFTYNEQFF. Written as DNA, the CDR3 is TGCAGTGCTAGTACCACAGGGTTTACCTACAATGAGCAGTTCTTC.

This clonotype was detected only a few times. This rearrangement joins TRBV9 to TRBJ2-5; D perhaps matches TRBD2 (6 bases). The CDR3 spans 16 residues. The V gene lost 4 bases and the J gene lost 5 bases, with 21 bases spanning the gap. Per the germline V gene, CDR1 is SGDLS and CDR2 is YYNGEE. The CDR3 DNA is TGTGCCAGCAGCACTGGTAGCGGATGGGTTCTTGAGACCCAGTACTTC. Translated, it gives CASSTGSGWVLETQYF.

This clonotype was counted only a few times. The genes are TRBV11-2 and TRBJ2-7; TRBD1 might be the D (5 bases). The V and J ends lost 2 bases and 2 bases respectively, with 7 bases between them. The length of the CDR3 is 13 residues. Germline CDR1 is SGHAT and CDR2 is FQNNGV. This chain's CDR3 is CASSLSRAYEQYV. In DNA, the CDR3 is TGTGCCAGCAGCTTAAGCAGGGCCTACGAGCAGTACGTC.

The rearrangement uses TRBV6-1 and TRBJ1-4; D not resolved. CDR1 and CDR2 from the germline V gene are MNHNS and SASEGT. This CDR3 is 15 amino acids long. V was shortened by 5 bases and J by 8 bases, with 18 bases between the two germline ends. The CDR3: CASSPPARMGEKLFF. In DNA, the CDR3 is TGTGCCAGCAGTCCCCCAGCGAGAATGGGAGAAAAACTGTTTTTT.

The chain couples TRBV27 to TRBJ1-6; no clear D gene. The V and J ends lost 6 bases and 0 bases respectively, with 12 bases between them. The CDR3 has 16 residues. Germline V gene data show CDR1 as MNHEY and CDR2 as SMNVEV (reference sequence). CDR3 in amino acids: CASSPPGSSYNSPLHF. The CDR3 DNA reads TGTGCCAGCAGCCCCCCTGGGAGCTCCTATAATTCACCCCTCCACTTT.

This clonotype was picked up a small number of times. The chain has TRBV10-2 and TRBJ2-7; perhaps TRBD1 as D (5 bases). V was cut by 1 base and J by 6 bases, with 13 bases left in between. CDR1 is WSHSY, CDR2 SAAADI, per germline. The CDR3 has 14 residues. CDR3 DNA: TGCGCCAGCAGTGAGTGGCAGGGTAACCCCGAGCAGTACTTC. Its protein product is CASSEWQGNPEQYF.